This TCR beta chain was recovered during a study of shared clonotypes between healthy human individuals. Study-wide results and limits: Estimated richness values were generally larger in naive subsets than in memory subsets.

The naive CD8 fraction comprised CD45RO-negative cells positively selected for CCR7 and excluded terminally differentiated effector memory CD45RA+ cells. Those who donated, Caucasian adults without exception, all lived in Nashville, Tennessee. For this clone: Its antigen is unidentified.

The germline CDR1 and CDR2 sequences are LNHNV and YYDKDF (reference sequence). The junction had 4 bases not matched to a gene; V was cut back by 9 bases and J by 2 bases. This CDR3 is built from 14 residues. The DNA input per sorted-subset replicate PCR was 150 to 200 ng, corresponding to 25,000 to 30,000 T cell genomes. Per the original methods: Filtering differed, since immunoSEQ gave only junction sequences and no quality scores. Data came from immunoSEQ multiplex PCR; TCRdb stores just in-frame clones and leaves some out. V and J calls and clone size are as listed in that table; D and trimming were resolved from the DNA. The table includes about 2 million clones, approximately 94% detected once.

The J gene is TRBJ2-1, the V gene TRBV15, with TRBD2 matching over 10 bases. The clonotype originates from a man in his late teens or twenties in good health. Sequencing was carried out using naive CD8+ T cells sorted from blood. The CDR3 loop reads CATSLAGAYNEQFF. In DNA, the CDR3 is TGTGCCACGTCTCTAGCGGGAGCCTACAATGAGCAGTTCTTC.